This T cell receptor (beta chain) was observed in a study of shared T cell receptors in the human thymus (TCRdb year 2021). Broadly, across the study: The study examined how self-reactive, shared T-cell receptor alpha chains are generated in the human thymus.

Regarding this clone: Its antigen specificity is not known. One base away there is no much larger clone; base qualities are not given.

The library was produced with the immunoSEQ multiplex PCR assay. The clones in this table, taken by TCRdb from immuneACCESS, are in-frame only. Not every clone is retained; where verified, under half of the shortfall comes from an unresolved V gene, and the cause of the rest is unknown. The sample profile shows about 730,000 clones; 75% to 90% of them were found once. The top ten clonotypes cover roughly 0.01% of the sample. The germline V gene (reference sequence) sets CDR1 to MNHEY and CDR2 to SMNVEV. Trimming at the junction amounts to 6 bases on V and 4 bases on J, and the germline ends lie 13 bases apart. From the cysteine up to the phenylalanine, the CDR3 has a length of 13 residues. The read is trimmed to its CDR3 DNA, 39 bases read in frame from base 1. The same specimen was also included in a second study, on human thymus T cells. The second paper further reports: Immunologically healthy infants undergoing open corrective cardiac surgery for congenital heart defects in Finland were used as donors. Thymus tissue was obtained as surgical resects removed during corrective cardiac surgery. V and J gene segment usage appeared biased in both thymic and peripheral blood repertoires. The related research found that thymic TCR repertoires overlapped highly between unrelated individuals. The study used roughly eight infant thymus samples plus four related peripheral blood samples to characterize TCR alpha and beta repertoires. The infant donors were roughly 6 to 244 days old, and the cohort included six or seven males and a couple of females. Thymocytes were freed from the tissue by mechanical means and kept at -70 degrees C as pellets of roughly 9-33 million cells. Genomic DNA was extracted from frozen cell pellets with a QIAsymphony instrument. The immunoSEQ multiplex PCR assay was used to amplify the TCRB and TCRAD loci from a standardized quantity of quality-controlled genomic DNA. The amplicons covered the V(D)J region and were long enough to include the CDR3 and to identify the V and J genes. Through the commercial immunoSEQ service, the amplicons were sequenced on an Illumina platform. Primer bias and sequencing errors were corrected as previously described, and TCRAD and TCRB definitions were based on the IMGT database. Analysis of the repertoires was done with immunoSEQ Analyzer 3.0 and VDJTools and included basic statistics, V/J segment usage, diversity estimates, rarefaction and pairwise overlap. Diversity was estimated using the Chao1, ChaoE, Efron-Thisted, Shannon and inverse Simpson indices, and was also estimated on datasets down-sampled to the size of the smallest sample. Repertoire overlap was determined by strict matching of CDR3 nucleotide sequence, V gene and J gene, and Jaccard-based multidimensional scaling clustering was applied. On average, thymus samples yielded about 810,000 unique TCRB clonotypes, whereas blood samples yielded approximately 90,000.

Sequencing was performed on thymocytes. The TCR sequence derives from a girl in the first two years of life with a congenital heart defect. Donor details come from another sample of the same person, matched by shared clones. In this chain, TRBV27 is recombined with TRBJ2-7; the D segment could be TRBD1, given 6 matching bases. The bases are TGTGCCAGCAGACGGACAGTGAAGTACGAGCAGTACTTC. Translated, it reads CASRRTVKYEQYF.